The rows below give T cell receptor beta chains drawn from one sample of a study of T cells in Graves' hyperthyroidism and ophthalmopathy. TCRdb processed the multiplex PCR reads anew with MiXCR; each CDR3 protein has one entry. Here the sample spans about 700,000 distinct CDR3 sequences, about 14% being singletons. The material sequenced was blood. The receptors originated from a woman aged 18 to 35 with Graves' hyperthyroidism. CDR3s include the opening cysteine and the closing phenylalanine or tryptophan. A D gene is named only where the DNA matches it firmly. Part of the rows lack a size; the others show once, few, many or a class for expanded clones.

CDR3aa: CSVGQGSSYEQYF; CDR3nt: TGCAGCGTGGGACAGGGAAGCTCCTACGAGCAGTACTTC; j_gene: TRBJ2-7; d_gene: TRBD1; abundance: few; v_gene: TRBV29-1; len: 13
CDR3aa: CASSYDISGNTIYF; CDR3nt: TGTGCCAGCTCCTACGACATCTCTGGAAACACCATATATTTT; j_gene: TRBJ1-3; d_gene: NA; abundance: many; v_gene: TRBV18; len: 14
CDR3aa: CASSLDLRGTNEKLFF; CDR3nt: TGTGCCAGCAGCTTAGATCTGAGGGGGACTAATGAAAAACTGTTTTTT; j_gene: TRBJ1-4; d_gene: NA; abundance: few; v_gene: TRBV7-6; len: 16
CDR3aa: CASSLWKLRGGEEKLFF; CDR3nt: TGTGCCAGCAGTTTATGGAAACTCAGGGGTGGTGAGGAAAAACTGTTTTTT; j_gene: TRBJ1-4; d_gene: NA; abundance: NA; v_gene: TRBV28; len: 17
CDR3aa: CASIPMRLAGAYNEQFF; CDR3nt: TGTGCCAGCATCCCCATGCGGCTAGCGGGGGCCTACAATGAGCAGTTCTTC; j_gene: TRBJ2-1; d_gene: TRBD2; abundance: NA; v_gene: TRBV7-8; len: 17
CDR3aa: CATSDFGTSGSNEQFF; CDR3nt: TGTGCCACCAGTGATTTCGGGACTAGCGGGAGCAATGAGCAGTTCTTC; j_gene: TRBJ2-1; d_gene: TRBD2; abundance: many; v_gene: TRBV24-1; len: 16
CDR3aa: CSARDRALPSTDTQYF; CDR3nt: TGCAGTGCTAGAGATAGGGCCCTACCCAGCACAGATACGCAGTATTTT; j_gene: TRBJ2-3; d_gene: NA; abundance: few; v_gene: TRBV20-1; len: 16
CDR3aa: CATSRGAGAKTGELFF; CDR3nt: TGTGCCACCAGCAGGGGGGCAGGGGCGAAGACCGGGGAGCTGTTTTTT; j_gene: TRBJ2-2; d_gene: NA; abundance: few; v_gene: TRBV15; len: 16
CDR3aa: CASSQGDNSGANVLTF; CDR3nt: TGTGCCAGCAGCCAGGGGGATAACTCTGGGGCCAACGTCCTGACTTTC; j_gene: TRBJ2-6; d_gene: NA; abundance: few; v_gene: TRBV14; len: 16
CDR3aa: CASSLSLSEAFF; CDR3nt: TGTGCCAGCAGCTTATCACTGTCTGAAGCTTTCTTT; j_gene: TRBJ1-1; d_gene: NA; abundance: NA; v_gene: TRBV13; len: 12
CDR3aa: CASSSLVRRGDPGLAGLNTGELFF; CDR3nt: TGTGCCAGCAGCTCGTTAGTAAGGAGGGGGGATCCGGGACTAGCGGGTCTGAACACCGGGGAGCTGTTTTTT; j_gene: TRBJ2-2; d_gene: TRBD2; abundance: few; v_gene: TRBV5-5; len: 24